This is a list of T cell receptor beta chains from one sample in a study of response to subunit inactivated influenza vaccine. TCRdb called the RT-PCR reads again in MiXCR, with one record for every CDR3 protein. The sample lists a few hundred thousand distinct CDR3 sequences, 12% to 15% seen once, with roughly 11% in the top ten. The material sequenced was PBMCs from blood, taken about 11 days after vaccination. These receptors were taken from a man aged 50-60 years who received an inactivated influenza vaccine. CDR3s include the opening cysteine and the closing phenylalanine or tryptophan. Size is omitted from some rows. Given values are once, few, many or a class for expanded clones.

clone size	V gene	J gene	CDR3 protein
.	TRBV12-3/TRBV12-4	TRBJ1-2	CASSSPGARGQGYTF
few	TRBV6-5	TRBJ2-7	CASSLAEKGYEQYF
.	TRBV3-1	TRBJ2-6	CASSQTPSGANVLTF
.	TRBV6-5	TRBJ2-4	CASSYDSLLAKNIQYF
.	TRBV20-1	TRBJ2-5	CSAFLAGDFQETQYF
.	TRBV7-9	TRBJ2-4	CASSFPGEGAKNIQYF
.	TRBV29-1	TRBJ2-7	CSVGVGQGFEQYF
.	TRBV7-2	TRBJ2-3	CASSWTSGETDTQYF
few	TRBV7-9	TRBJ2-7	CASSLGTAFEQYF
.	TRBV6-6	TRBJ2-7	CASRRYEQYF
few	TRBV6-1	TRBJ1-6	CASRRDRFNSPLHF
few	TRBV9	TRBJ2-1	CASSVTSGRADEQFF
.	TRBV10-1	TRBJ2-7	CASSDIARGIYEQYF
.	TRBV24-1	TRBJ2-1	CATSDPVNADNEQFF
.	TRBV6-4	TRBJ2-1	CASSDFAGGRNEQFF
few	TRBV7-2	TRBJ1-3	CASSPHGSGNTIYF
few	TRBV7-9	TRBJ2-7	CASSPGGPRVNEQYF
many	TRBV10-3	TRBJ2-2	CAIRGIGELFF
many	TRBV28	TRBJ2-7	CASSSATDSYEQYF
many	TRBV12-3/TRBV12-4	TRBJ2-7	CASSSGVIREQYF
.	TRBV6-1	TRBJ2-2	CASRRTGGSGELFF
few	TRBV2	TRBJ2-1	CASSEQGRNGEQFF
.	TRBV6-1	TRBJ2-7	CASNLGHVYEQYF
.	TRBV7-2	TRBJ2-7	CASSRASGSSYEQYF
few	TRBV12-3/TRBV12-4	TRBJ1-2	CASSLPEGLVYGYTF
.	TRBV7-9	TRBJ2-7	CASSLAKGVISTEQYF
few	TRBV6-1	TRBJ1-1	CASTPLFKRGTEAFF
few	TRBV20-1	TRBJ1-1	CSARGQGGTEAFF
few	TRBV15	TRBJ2-5	CATSRALGLAGETQYF
.	TRBV18	TRBJ1-1	CASSPAGTEGAFF
.	TRBV6-2/TRBV6-3	TRBJ1-1	CASSPDRVRTEAFF